The source of this T cell receptor (beta chain) is a study of metastatic and nonmetastatic thyroid tumors. At the level of the study: It was across blood and tumor or nodule tissue from malignant and benign thyroid patients that repertoires were compared. Notes on the study in general: Within blood and tumor, benign nodules reportedly had significantly lower TCR beta diversity than malignant thyroid tumors did.

CDR1 SGHAT and CDR2 FQNNGV come from the germline V gene. V was trimmed by 0 bases and J by 1 base, leaving 10 bases between them. CDR3 length equals 15 residues. For this clone: Its antigen is unknown. It is likely a read error, because the conserved phenylalanine at the end of the CDR3 is missing.

Ahead of thyroid surgery, no patient had received treatment of any kind. Authors' analysis steps: Across clinicopathological groups, CDR3 differences served as the basis for building a distant-metastasis classifier for papillary thyroid cancer. TCRdb redid the clone calls on the PCR reads using MiXCR. The V and J calls follow TCRdb's processing rather than the paper's. The sample lists roughly 89,000 clones, under 15% occurring once. V and J are TRBV11-2 and TRBJ2-7; D gene unclear. Sequencing was done on a sample of tumor tissue. This TCR was recovered from a female donor with papillary thyroid cancer or a benign thyroid nodule (not recorded which). Some clones in this sample may be carry-over from other donors' samples. CDR3: CASSLDQLLSYEQYL. The CDR3 DNA sequence: TGTGCCAGCAGCTTAGATCAGTTACTATCCTACGAGCAGTACCTC.